A single TCR beta chain is shown here with its context. The data were taken from a study of control samples from healthy donors and cancer patients. Measured with immunoSEQ multiplex PCR; TCRdb has only the in-frame clones, and not every one. This sample has tens of thousands of clones; around four fifths occur once, and the top ten carry approximately 19%. Material: blood. This TCR was recovered from a man aged 25 to 40 in good health.

Written as DNA, the CDR3 is TGCGCCAGCTCTTTAGCAGGGGGCGGGGAGCTGTTTTTT. Translation: CASSLAGGGELFF. The J gene is TRBJ2-2, the V gene TRBV10-1; TRBD1 matches 7 bases. V shed 8 bases, J shed 7 bases, and the junction held 7 bases outside the gene matches. Germline values: CDR1 WNHNN, CDR2 SYGVQD (reference sequence). The CDR3 sequence is 13 residues long.